The 5 T cell receptor beta chains below all came from one sample that was sequenced in a study of post-analysis software for immune sequencing data. General study results and limits: Roughly 5 TRBV segments (TRBV5-6, TRBV5-1 and TRBV20-1 among them) occurred more frequently in patients than in controls.

Antigen specificity for these receptors is unknown. TCR beta cDNA libraries had unique molecular identifiers. TCRdb re-called the PCR reads with MiXCR, one entry per CDR3 protein. The data hold 750,000 to 950,000 distinct CDR3 sequences, with 40% to 55% observed a single time. The sample comprised blood. The receptor set was obtained from a girl aged 10-17 years with multiple sclerosis.

The genes are TRBV9 and TRBJ2-1; TRBD2 aligns across 14 bases. This CDR3 is built from 16 residues. Unmatched junction bases numbered 3, after V lost 2 bases and J lost 5 bases. From germline, CDR1 is SGDLS and CDR2 YYNGEE. This chain's CDR3 is CASSVGLAGVDNEQFF. The CDR3, as DNA: TGTGCCAGCAGCGTGGGACTAGCGGGAGTTGACAATGAGCAGTTCTTC.

This clonotype was seen a handful of times. For the CDR3, the DNA is TGCGCCAGCAGCCAAGTAGCGGGAGTGTACAATGAGCAGTTCTTC. It translates to CASSQVAGVYNEQFF. The rearrangement uses TRBV4-3 and TRBJ2-1; the match to TRBD2 covers 9 bases. V gave up 1 base and J gave up 4 bases; unmatched junction bases: 2. Germline lookup yields CDR1 LGHNA and CDR2 YSLEER. This CDR3 spans 15 amino acids.

J is TRBJ2-1 and V is TRBV29-1, with D hard to call. The V end was cut by 4 bases, the J end by 9 bases, with 16 bases between. Per germline, CDR1 SQVTM and CDR2 ANQGSEA. This CDR3 has 13 amino acids. The CDR3, as DNA: TGCAGCGTTGCCCCTCTAGGTTGCGGTGAGCAGTTCTTC. Protein: CSVAPLGCGEQFF.

V is TRBV5-4 and J is TRBJ1-2; D remains ambiguous. V gave up 0 bases and J gave up 0 bases, with 12 bases separating them. The germline CDR1 and CDR2 sequences are SGHNT and YYREEE (reference sequence). The CDR3 runs 16 residues. This chain's CDR3 is CASSLGRVGANYGYTF. As DNA, the CDR3 is TGTGCCAGCAGCTTGGGGCGGGTTGGGGCTAACTATGGCTACACCTTC.

J is TRBJ2-5 and V is TRBV3-1, with D possibly TRBD1 on 6 matching bases. This CDR3 has 15 residues. V lost 0 bases and J lost 5, with 13 bases in between. CDR1 and CDR2 from the germline V gene are LGHDT and YNNKEL (reference sequence). CDR3 sequence (DNA): TGTGCCAGCAGCCAAGATTCTACAGGGTTGGAGACCCAGTACTTC. It translates to CASSQDSTGLETQYF.